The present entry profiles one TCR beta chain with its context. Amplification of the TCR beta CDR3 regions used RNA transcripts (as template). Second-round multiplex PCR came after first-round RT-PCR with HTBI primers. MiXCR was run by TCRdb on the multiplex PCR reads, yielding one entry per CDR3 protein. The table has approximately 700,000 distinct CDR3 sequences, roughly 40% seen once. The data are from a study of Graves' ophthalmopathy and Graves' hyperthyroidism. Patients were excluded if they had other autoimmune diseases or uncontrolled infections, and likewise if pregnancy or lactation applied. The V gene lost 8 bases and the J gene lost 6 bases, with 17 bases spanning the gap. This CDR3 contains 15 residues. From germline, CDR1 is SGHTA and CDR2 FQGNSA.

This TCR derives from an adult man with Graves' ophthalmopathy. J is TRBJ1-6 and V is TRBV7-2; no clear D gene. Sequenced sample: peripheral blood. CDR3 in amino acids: CASLDSDAGNSPLHF. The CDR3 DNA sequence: TGTGCCAGCTTGGATTCAGATGCGGGTAATTCACCCCTCCACTTT.